A single sample gave rise to the 20 T cell receptor beta chains below, sequenced in a study of T cells in Graves' hyperthyroidism and ophthalmopathy. It was RNA transcripts that yielded the amplified TCR beta CDR3 regions. With the HTBI primer set, the TCR CDR3 went through a first round of RT-PCR. TCRdb re-called the multiplex PCR reads through MiXCR, storing one row per CDR3 protein. The table lists 300,000 to 450,000 distinct CDR3 sequences, about a sixth of them singletons, with almost 35% in the top ten. The sample comprised blood. The receptors were sampled from a woman aged 25 to 39 with Graves' hyperthyroidism that later progressed to Graves' ophthalmopathy.

The chain employs TRBV7-9 and TRBJ2-3; D assignment may be TRBD1 or TRBD2 (5 bases each). Trimming shortened V by 4 bases and J by 0 bases, and 14 bases separated the two germline ends. The CDR3 consists of 16 residues. Germline-derived CDR1 and CDR2 are SEHNR and FQNEAQ (reference sequence). The CDR3 reads CASSSRDESSTDTQYF. The CDR3, as DNA: TGTGCCAGCAGCTCCCGGGACGAATCGAGCACAGATACGCAGTATTTT.

Ten or more counts support this clonotype. This chain links TRBV19 with TRBJ1-2; D might be TRBD1 (6 bases). Germline values: CDR1 LNHDA, CDR2 SQIVND (reference sequence). The CDR3 runs to 15 residues. V lost 3 bases to trimming and J lost 4 bases, with 15 bases between them. In DNA, the CDR3 is TGTGCCAGTAGTATGACGAACAGGGAGACCTATGGCTACACCTTC. Amino acids: CASSMTNRETYGYTF.

At least ten counts were recorded for this clonotype. The rearrangement joins TRBV2 to TRBJ2-7; D not certain. The CDR3 runs 15 residues. CDR1 is SNHLY, CDR2 FYNNEI, per germline. The germline V and J ends were trimmed by 2 bases and 6 bases, with 17 bases remaining between them. The CDR3 spells CASSELSGSPSEQYF. CDR3 in DNA: TGTGCCAGCAGTGAACTTTCCGGGTCTCCTTCCGAGCAGTACTTC.

This clonotype occurred once. The chain uses TRBV12-3 or TRBV12-4 and TRBJ2-3, with 8 bases that match TRBD2. The CDR3 has 14 amino acids. Trimming at V came to 8 bases and at J to 4 bases, leaving 8 bases not matched to a gene. CDR3 sequence: CASSAGVNPDTQYF. CDR3 sequence (DNA): TGTGCCAGCTCAGCGGGAGTCAACCCAGATACGCAGTATTTT.

This clonotype was observed at least ten times. V gene TRBV7-9 combines with J gene TRBJ2-1; a possible D gene is TRBD2 (7 bases). The V gene lost 1 base and the J gene lost 5 bases, with 18 bases spanning the gap. The CDR3 loop spans 17 amino acids. The germline V gene has CDR1 SEHNR and CDR2 FQNEAQ (reference sequence). The CDR3 bases are TGTGCCAGCAGCTTAGTTGGGGGGGCAGGGGACCACAATGAGCAGTTCTTC. Translation gives CASSLVGGAGDHNEQFF.

The V call is TRBV5-1, the J call TRBJ2-3; D is perhaps TRBD2 (5 bases). The CDR3 is made up of 14 amino acids. CDR1 and CDR2 (germline): SGHRS, YFSETQ. Trimming stripped 0 bases from V and 8 bases from J, with 13 bases between. The CDR3 region is CASSLESSSLTQYF. The CDR3 coding sequence is TGCGCCAGCAGCTTGGAGTCTAGCAGCCTTACGCAGTATTTT.

This clonotype appeared many times. The chain combines TRBV27 with TRBJ2-2; 11 nucleotides agree with TRBD2. The CDR3 has 16 amino acids. Germline CDR1 is MNHEY and CDR2 is SMNVEV (reference sequence). V dropped 3 bases and J dropped 4; count of bases not matched to a gene: 4. The CDR3 loop is CASSFLAGGRTGELFF. Written as DNA, the CDR3 is TGTGCCAGCAGTTTCTTAGCGGGAGGGCGCACCGGGGAGCTGTTTTTT.

This clonotype was seen at least ten times. V usage is TRBV20-1 and J usage is TRBJ2-3; D perhaps matches TRBD1 (6 bases). Germline lookup yields CDR1 DFQATT and CDR2 SNEGSKA (reference sequence). The CDR3 spans 14 residues. With 6 bases removed from V and 4 bases from J, the gap between germline ends came to 17 bases. For the CDR3, the DNA is TGCAGTGCCAGCGGTCAGGGGAGTGCAGATACGCAGTATTTT. Its protein product is CSASGQGSADTQYF.

This clonotype was recorded at least ten times. V usage is TRBV6-1 and J usage is TRBJ2-1, with a weak D call TRBD2 (6 bases). CDR3 length: 14 residues. Germline V gives CDR1 MNHNS, CDR2 SASEGT. The ends were cut back, 2 bases at V and 5 bases at J, with 10 bases in the middle. CDR3: CASSENPGDNEQFF. CDR3 DNA sequence: TGTGCCAGCAGTGAAAATCCGGGGGACAATGAGCAGTTCTTC.

The table lists this clonotype with many counts. The chain combines TRBV27 with TRBJ1-5; D gene unclear. The CDR3 contains 15 residues. Germline V lookup: CDR1 MNHEY, CDR2 SMNVEV (reference sequence). V dropped 5 bases and J dropped 3 bases, with 14 bases sitting between them. The CDR3 loop reads CASSPSWSPNQPQHF. In DNA, the CDR3 is TGTGCCAGCAGTCCATCCTGGAGCCCCAATCAGCCCCAGCATTTT.

This clonotype was counted at least ten times. The gene calls are TRBV7-9 and TRBJ2-7; D is uncertain. CDR1 and CDR2 from the germline V gene are SEHNR and FQNEAQ (reference sequence). This CDR3 is built from 13 residues. Trimming removed 5 bases at V and 6 bases at J, with 14 bases between. CDR3: CASSPAIMGEQYF. The CDR3 DNA follows: TGTGCCAGCAGCCCCGCAATCATGGGCGAGCAGTACTTC.

This clonotype was detected once. A much larger clone differs by one base, so this may be a read error. V gene TRBV13 combines with J gene TRBJ2-7; 7 bases are a match to TRBD2. V lost 5 bases, J lost 5 bases, and 12 bases stayed unmatched. This CDR3 contains 15 residues. CDR1 is PRHDT and CDR2 is FYEKMQ in the germline V gene (reference sequence). The CDR3 region is CASSHAGEGKDEQYF. The DNA for the CDR3 is TGTGCCAGCAGCCACGCCGGGGAGGGGAAAGACGAGCAGTACTTC.

V is TRBV7-8 and J is TRBJ1-6; no definite D call. Germline V gene lookup returns CDR1 SGHVS and CDR2 FQNEAQ. The CDR3 sequence is 17 residues long. The V and J ends lost 2 bases and 0 bases respectively, with 11 bases between them. The DNA of the CDR3 is TGTGCCAGCAGCTTAATATCGGCCAGCTCCTATAATTCACCCCTCCACTTT. Encoded protein: CASSLISASSYNSPLHF.

This clonotype was seen many times. The rearrangement uses TRBV28 and TRBJ1-2, with D possibly TRBD1 on 6 matching bases. This CDR3 region has 13 residues. Germline V gene sequence: CDR1 MDHEN, CDR2 SYDVKM. Trimming removed 3 bases from V and 9 bases from J, with 14 bases in between. The CDR3 nucleotides are TGTGCCAGCAGTTTTAACAGGGAATTTAGCTACACCTTC. Translated: CASSFNREFSYTF.

This clonotype has ten or more counts. Possible read error: a much larger clone is one base away. V and J are TRBV28 and TRBJ1-1; 7 bases fit TRBD1. Germline-derived CDR1 and CDR2 are MDHEN and SYDVKM. The ends lost 3 bases at V and 1 base at J; junction bases unmatched: 2. The CDR3 sequence is 14 residues long. The CDR3 DNA follows: TGTGCCAGCAGTTTCGACAGGGAGAACACTGAAGCTTTCTTT. This sequence encodes CASSFDRENTEAFF.

This clonotype was recorded at least ten times. V and J are TRBV18 and TRBJ1-1, with D perhaps matching TRBD1 (5 bases). Germline-derived CDR1 and CDR2 are KGHSH and LQKENI. The CDR3 consists of 14 residues. V dropped 3 bases and J dropped 3 bases, with 11 bases sitting between them. The CDR3 protein is CASSPGGVDTEAFF. CDR3 sequence (DNA): TGTGCCAGCTCACCCGGGGGAGTGGACACTGAAGCTTTCTTT.

This clonotype was counted ten times or more. The chain couples TRBV2 to TRBJ2-3, with 8 bases fitting TRBD2. CDR1 and CDR2 (germline): SNHLY, FYNNEI. The J segment lost 2 bases and the V segment lost 0 bases, leaving 4 bases of the junction unmatched. The CDR3 loop spans 16 amino acids. The CDR3 sequence: CASSEASGKFTDTQYF. Here the CDR3 DNA reads TGTGCCAGCAGTGAAGCTAGCGGGAAATTCACAGATACGCAGTATTTT.

This clonotype was seen ten or more times. The chain joins TRBV29-1 to TRBJ2-7; 9 bases match TRBD1. The CDR3 sequence is 13 residues long. Germline V lookup: CDR1 SQVTM, CDR2 ANQGSEA. With V trimmed by 4 bases and J by 5 bases, 6 bases remained unmatched. The CDR3 bases are TGCAGCGTTGTCGGGACAGGGAGTAACGAGCAGTACTTC. Translated: CSVVGTGSNEQYF.

This clonotype was found many times. The V gene is TRBV6-1, the J gene TRBJ2-2, with a possible D match to TRBD1 (6 bases). CDR1 and CDR2 (germline): MNHNS, SASEGT. V dropped 4 bases and J dropped 0 bases, with 12 bases sitting between them. The CDR3 totals 16 residues. In DNA, the CDR3 is TGTGCCAGCAGTGGACAGGTTATTGCGAACACCGGGGAGCTGTTTTTT. Residues: CASSGQVIANTGELFF.

This clonotype was picked up many times. This chain links TRBV18 with TRBJ2-7, with 8 bases that match TRBD1. This CDR3 comprises 15 residues. V trimming: 3 bases; J trimming: 2 bases; junction bases outside the gene matches: 6. The germline V gene has CDR1 KGHSH and CDR2 LQKENI. The CDR3 DNA reads TGTGCCAGCTCACCCCGGGACAGGCGGACCTACGAGCAGTACTTC. Translation: CASSPRDRRTYEQYF.